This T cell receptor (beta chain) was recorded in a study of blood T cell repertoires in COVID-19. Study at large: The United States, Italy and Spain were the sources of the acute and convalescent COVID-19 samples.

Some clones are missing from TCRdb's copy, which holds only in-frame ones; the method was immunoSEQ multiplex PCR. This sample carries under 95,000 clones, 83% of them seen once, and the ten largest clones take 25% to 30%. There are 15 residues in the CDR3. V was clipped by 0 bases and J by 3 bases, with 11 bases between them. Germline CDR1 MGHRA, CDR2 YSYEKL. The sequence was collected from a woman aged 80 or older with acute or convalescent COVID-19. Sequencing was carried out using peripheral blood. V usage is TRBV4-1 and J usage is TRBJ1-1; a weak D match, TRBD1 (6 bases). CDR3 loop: CASSQDRTGHTEAFF. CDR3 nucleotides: TGCGCCAGCAGCCAAGATAGAACAGGGCACACTGAAGCTTTCTTT.